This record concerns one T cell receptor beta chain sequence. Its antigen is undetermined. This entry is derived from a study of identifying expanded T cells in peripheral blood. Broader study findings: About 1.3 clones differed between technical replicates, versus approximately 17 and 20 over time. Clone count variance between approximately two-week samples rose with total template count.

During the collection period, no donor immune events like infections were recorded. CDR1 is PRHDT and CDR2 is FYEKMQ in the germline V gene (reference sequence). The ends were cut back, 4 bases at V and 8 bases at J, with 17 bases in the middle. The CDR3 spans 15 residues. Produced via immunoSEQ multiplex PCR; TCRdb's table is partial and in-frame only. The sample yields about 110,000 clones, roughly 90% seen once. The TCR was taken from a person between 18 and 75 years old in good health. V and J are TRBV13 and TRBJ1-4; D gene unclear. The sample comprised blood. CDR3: CASSSRLADEEKLFF. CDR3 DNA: TGTGCCAGCAGCTCCCGACTCGCCGATGAGGAAAAACTGTTTTTT.